The TCR beta chain described here comes from a study of blood T cell repertoires in COVID-19. Across the whole study: The United States, Italy and Spain provided the acute and convalescent COVID-19 samples. T cells, B-cell-depleted T cells, or PBMCs provided the cDNA or gDNA that served as material.

V shed 5 bases and J 2 bases; nucleotides not matched to a gene: 7. The CDR3 totals 16 residues. From germline, CDR1 is MGHDK and CDR2 SYGVNS. Original methodology: Scientists estimated how many nucleated cells there were by amplifying reference gene primers. Measured with immunoSEQ multiplex PCR; TCRdb has only the in-frame clones, and not every one. V and J calls and clone size are copied from that table; D and trimming were computed from the DNA. The sample lists 130,000 to 150,000 clones, approximately 84% seen once, with approximately 9% in the top ten. The TCR sequence derives from an elderly woman in a cohort sampled during active or convalescent COVID-19. The V and J genes are TRBV25-1 and TRBJ2-3, with 10 bases fitting TRBD2. Sequencing was done on a sample of peripheral blood. Here the CDR3 reads CASSTGTSVTTDTQYF. As DNA, the CDR3 is TGTGCCAGCAGTACCGGGACTAGCGTCACCACAGATACGCAGTATTTT.